Listed here are 7 T cell receptor beta chains from one sample, sequenced in a study of T cell responses to AZD1222 COVID-19 vaccine. TCRdb's table, derived via immunoSEQ multiplex PCR, lists solely in-frame clones and lacks some. The sample lists 90,000 to 120,000 clones; about 93% were seen once. The source material was peripheral blood, sampled 28 days after the second AZD1222 dose. These receptors were taken from an adult who received the AZD1222 COVID-19 vaccine.

The chain carries TRBV6-1 and TRBJ1-4; 8 nucleotides match TRBD1. With V trimmed by 4 bases and J by 7 bases, 11 bases remained unmatched. From germline, CDR1 is MNHNS and CDR2 SASEGT. The CDR3 totals 16 residues. DNA for the CDR3: TGTGCCAGCAGTGCCTACTTACAAACAGGGGGTGAAAAACTGTTTTTT. This sequence encodes CASSAYLQTGGEKLFF.

This clone was found a few times. The V and J genes are TRBV30 and TRBJ1-3; D might be TRBD1 (6 bases). V gave up 2 bases and J gave up 0 bases, with 20 bases separating them. The length of the CDR3 is 18 residues. Germline lookup yields CDR1 GTSNPN and CDR2 SVGIG (reference sequence). The CDR3 nucleotides are TGTGCCTGGAGTAAGGGAACCCTCACAGGGTTCTCTGGAAACACCATATATTTT. Protein: CAWSKGTLTGFSGNTIYF. Based on the CDR3 plus reference TRBV30 and TRBJ1-3, the full variable domain is SQTIHQWPATLVQPVGSPLSLECTVEGTSNPNLYWYRQAAGRGLQLLFYSVGIGQISSEVPQNLSASRPQDRQFILSSKKLLLSDSGFYLCAWSKGTLTGFSGNTIYFGEGSWLTVV.

CDR3 protein: CASSGDRGYGYTF. CDR3 DNA sequence: TGTGCCAGCAGTGGTGACAGGGGATATGGCTACACCTTC. The V call is TRBV6-4, the J call TRBJ1-2; TRBD1 agrees at 8 bases. The CDR3 has 13 amino acids. V gave up 4 bases and J gave up 5 bases; unmatched junction bases: 3. CDR1 and CDR2 (germline): MRHNA, SNTAGT.

For this clone: The junction departs from germline at one end; a sequencing error may be responsible. The rearrangement joins TRBV12-5 to TRBJ2-3, with 7 bases lining up with TRBD1. Germline lookup yields CDR1 LGHNT and CDR2 FRNRAP. The CDR3 is made up of 12 amino acids. CDR3 coding DNA: TGTGCTAGTGGTCCGGGACAGAGGCATCTGGATTTT. Its protein is CASGPGQRHLDF.

V is TRBV28 and J is TRBJ1-2; no reliable D call. This CDR3 contains 13 residues. Trimming took 3 bases from V and 4 from J, leaving 9 bases between them. Germline CDR1 MDHEN, CDR2 SYDVKM. Here the CDR3 DNA reads TGTGCCAGCAGTTTCCCGGGTAGCTATGGCTACACCTTC. Protein: CASSFPGSYGYTF.

This chain uses TRBV9 with TRBJ1-2; D not certain. CDR1 SGDLS and CDR2 YYNGEE come from the germline V gene. The CDR3 loop spans 12 amino acids. V lost 8 bases and J 1 base, leaving 9 bases between the germline ends. Here the CDR3 reads CASSLGNYGYTF. CDR3 bases: TGTGCCAGTTCTTTGGGTAACTATGGCTACACCTTC.

The rearrangement uses TRBV12-3 or TRBV12-4 and TRBJ2-7, with D perhaps matching TRBD2 (5 bases). With 3 bases removed from V and 1 base from J, the gap between germline ends came to 7 bases. The CDR3 runs 13 residues. This CDR3 reads CASSFGESYEQYF. CDR3 bases: TGTGCCAGCAGTTTTGGGGAGTCCTACGAGCAGTACTTC.